This TCR beta chain was captured by sequencing in a study of monozygotic twins with inflammatory bowel disease. Study outcomes and limitations: Telling apart the different T cell subtypes was not possible. People with IBD had fewer clonotypes in common with others than healthy twins did, especially with disease activity.

cDNA was made in eight separate reactions per sample. Using the 5' RACE reads, TCRdb records one entry per CDR3 protein without DNA. Its listing shows about 210,000 distinct CDR3 sequences. Turning to this clonotype: As yet, its antigen is unknown.

Germline V gene data show CDR1 as MNHEY and CDR2 as SMNVEV (reference sequence). The CDR3 has 14 residues. Sequenced material: blood. This chain joins TRBV27 and TRBJ2-7; TCRdb's D call of TRBD2 is untestable without DNA. This TCR was recovered from a human donor with ulcerative colitis or Crohn's disease, or a healthy co-twin of an affected twin (not recorded which). This CDR3 is CASSLGGMAYEQYF.